The T cell receptor beta chain under discussion was sequenced for a study of vaccination and CD4 T cells after COVID-19. At the Johns Hopkins FTIC core, DNA taken from cultured CD4+ T cells was sequenced by way of the Oncomine TCR Beta short-read assay. The template was genomic DNA from cultured CD4+ T cells. TCRdb passed the PCR reads through MiXCR, listing each CDR3 protein once. Among about 15,000 distinct CDR3 sequences, 50% were seen once, and the ten largest hold 25% to 30%. Notes on this clonotype: The target antigen is unknown.

As to treatment: roughly nine-day PBMC culture with coronavirus spike peptide pools or control peptides (ViraFEST assay). First, ViraFEST expanded antigen-specific T cells with peptide pools, and next it sequenced the TCRs. Source: cultured CD4+ T cells from blood, taken after SARS-CoV-2 vaccination. The receptor was derived from a human donor with COVID-19.

The CDR3 loop reads CASSLSGGEGTQYF. The CDR3 DNA reads as TGTGCCAGCAGTTTATCTGGCGGGGAAGGGACCCAGTACTTC. This chain uses TRBV28 with TRBJ2-5; a weak D match, TRBD2 (6 bases). The CDR3 is made up of 14 amino acids. V was cut by 1 base and J by 7 bases, with 13 bases left in between. CDR1 is MDHEN, CDR2 SYDVKM, per germline. Full variable domain (outside the CDR3, taken from reference TRBV28 and TRBJ2-5): DVKVTQSSRYLVKRTGEKVFLECVQDMDHENMFWYRQDPGLGLRLIYFSYDVKMKEKGDIPEGYSVSREKKERFSLILESASTNQTSMYLCASSLSGGEGTQYFGPGTRLLVL.